The sequence of this T cell receptor beta chain was determined in a study of blood T cell repertoires in COVID-19. About the study: Researchers got acute and convalescent COVID-19 samples from the United States, Italy and Spain. PBMCs, B-cell-depleted T cells, or T cells provided the cDNA or gDNA that made up the material.

In the study's own analysis: The assay estimated nucleated cells by amplifying reference gene primers. Sequencing was performed with immunoSEQ multiplex PCR; in TCRdb, only in-frame clones are kept and a portion is missing. Clone size and V and J calls were adopted from that table, with D and trimming inferred from the DNA. This table holds some 120,000 clones, over 60% found once. CDR3 length: 14 residues. Germline V gene data show CDR1 as LGHDT and CDR2 as YNNKEL (reference sequence). Trimming stripped 4 bases from V and 1 base from J, with 10 bases between. The clonotype comes from a man aged 40-50 years with active or convalescent COVID-19. Sequenced sample: peripheral blood. The chain joins TRBV3-1 (or the pseudogene TRBV3-2) to TRBJ1-2, with a tentative D call TRBD1 (6 bases). This CDR3 reads CASSPRTVNYGYTF. The DNA of the CDR3 is TGTGCCAGCAGCCCCCGGACAGTTAACTATGGCTACACCTTC.